This TCR beta chain was sequenced in a study of T cells after yellow fever vaccination. Study conclusions and caveats: Peaking on day 5 versus 15, the secondary response was faster but weaker.

This clonotype was counted only a few times. The antigen remains undetermined. V gave up 6 bases and J gave up 0 bases, with 11 bases separating them. CDR1 is MNHNS and CDR2 is SASEGT in the germline V gene. The CDR3 has 15 residues. MiXCR, applied by TCRdb to the 5' RACE reads, yields one record per CDR3 protein. The table includes about 340,000 distinct CDR3 sequences, around 12% detected once. The input for sequencing was CD4+ T cells sorted from PBMCs, taken 15 days after the yellow fever booster vaccination. The sequence derives from a man in his late teens or twenties who received the YFV17D yellow fever vaccine. This sequence joins TRBV6-1 and TRBJ2-2; D is unclear. The CDR3 DNA follows: TGTGCCAGCAGCGATTACAGTGCGAACACCGGGGAGCTGTTTTTT. Its translation is CASSDYSANTGELFF.